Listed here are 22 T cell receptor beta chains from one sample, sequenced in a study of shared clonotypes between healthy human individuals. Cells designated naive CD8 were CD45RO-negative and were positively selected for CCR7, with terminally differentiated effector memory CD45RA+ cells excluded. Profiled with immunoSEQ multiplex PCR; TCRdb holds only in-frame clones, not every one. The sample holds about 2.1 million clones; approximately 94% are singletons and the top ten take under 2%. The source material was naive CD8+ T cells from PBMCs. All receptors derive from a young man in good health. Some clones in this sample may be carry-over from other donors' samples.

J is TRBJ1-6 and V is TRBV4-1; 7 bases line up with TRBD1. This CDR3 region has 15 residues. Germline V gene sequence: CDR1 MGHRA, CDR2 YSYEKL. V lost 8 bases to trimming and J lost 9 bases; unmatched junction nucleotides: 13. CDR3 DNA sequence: TGCGCCAGCGGGGCGGGGACAGAAACCGGTTCACCCCTCCACTTT. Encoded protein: CASGAGTETGSPLHF.

Here the CDR3 DNA reads TGTGCCAGCAAACTACTAGCGGGAGGAAACAATGAGCAGTTCTTC. It codes for CASKLLAGGNNEQFF. V and J are TRBV27 and TRBJ2-1; 12 positions agree with TRBD2. V was pared by 7 bases and J by 5 bases, with 6 bases of the junction left unmatched. Germline CDR1 and CDR2: MNHEY and SMNVEV (reference sequence). The CDR3 sequence is 15 residues long.

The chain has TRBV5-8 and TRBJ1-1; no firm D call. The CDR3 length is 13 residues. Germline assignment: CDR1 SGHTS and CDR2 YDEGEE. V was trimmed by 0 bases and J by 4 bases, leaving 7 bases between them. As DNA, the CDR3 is TGTGCCAGCAGCTTGGGCTACCTCACTGAAGCTTTCTTT. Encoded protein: CASSLGYLTEAFF.

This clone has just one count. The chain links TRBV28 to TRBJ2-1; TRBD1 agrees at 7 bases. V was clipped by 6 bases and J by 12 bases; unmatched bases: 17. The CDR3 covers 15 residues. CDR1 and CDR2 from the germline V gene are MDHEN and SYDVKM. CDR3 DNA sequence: TGTGCCAGCAGCTCCCGGGACAGACGGGGTGATGGGCAGTTCTTC. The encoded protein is CASSSRDRRGDGQFF.

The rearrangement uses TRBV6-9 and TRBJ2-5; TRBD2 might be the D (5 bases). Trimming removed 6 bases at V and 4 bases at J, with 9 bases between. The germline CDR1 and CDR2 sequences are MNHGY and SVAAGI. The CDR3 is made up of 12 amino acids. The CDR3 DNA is TGTGCCAGCAGAGGACTGGGAGAGACCCAGTACTTC. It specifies CASRGLGETQYF.

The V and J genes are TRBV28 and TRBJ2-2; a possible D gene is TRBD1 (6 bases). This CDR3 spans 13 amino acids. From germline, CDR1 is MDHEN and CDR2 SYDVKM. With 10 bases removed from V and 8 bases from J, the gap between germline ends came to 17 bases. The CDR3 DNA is TGTGCCACCCTAGCCCCCAGGGGAGGGGAGCTGTTTTTT. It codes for CATLAPRGGELFF.

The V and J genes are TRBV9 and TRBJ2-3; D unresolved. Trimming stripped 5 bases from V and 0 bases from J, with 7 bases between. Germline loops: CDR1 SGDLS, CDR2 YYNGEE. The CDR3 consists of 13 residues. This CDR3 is CASRGESTDTQYF. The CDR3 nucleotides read TGTGCCAGCAGAGGAGAGAGCACAGATACGCAGTATTTT.

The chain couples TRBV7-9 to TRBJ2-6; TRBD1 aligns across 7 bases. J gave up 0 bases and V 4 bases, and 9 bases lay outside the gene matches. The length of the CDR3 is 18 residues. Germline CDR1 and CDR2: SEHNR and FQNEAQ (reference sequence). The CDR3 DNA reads TGTGCCAGCAGCTACTGGACAGGCCCGAACTCTGGGGCCAACGTCCTGACTTTC. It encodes CASSYWTGPNSGANVLTF.

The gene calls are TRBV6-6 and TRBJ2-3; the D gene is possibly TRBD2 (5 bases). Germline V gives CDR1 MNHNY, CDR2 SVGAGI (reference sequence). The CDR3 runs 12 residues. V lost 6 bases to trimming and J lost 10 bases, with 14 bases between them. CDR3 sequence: CASSSPSGSQYF. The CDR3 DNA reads TGTGCCAGCAGCTCCCCATCGGGATCGCAGTATTTT.

Here the CDR3 reads CASSPWSGPEQYF. The DNA for the CDR3 is TGTGCCAGCAGCCCCTGGAGCGGCCCCGAGCAGTACTTC. The chain couples TRBV11-2 to TRBJ2-7, with D maybe TRBD2 (5 bases). Germline V gene sequence: CDR1 SGHAT, CDR2 FQNNGV. V lost 5 bases and J 6 bases, leaving 14 bases between the germline ends. This CDR3 is built from 13 residues.

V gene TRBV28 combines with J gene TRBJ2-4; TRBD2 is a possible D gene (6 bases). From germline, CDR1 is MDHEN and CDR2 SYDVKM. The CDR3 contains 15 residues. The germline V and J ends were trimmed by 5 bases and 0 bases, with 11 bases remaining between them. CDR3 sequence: CASSGGAEAKNIQYF. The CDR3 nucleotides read TGTGCCAGCAGTGGCGGGGCAGAAGCCAAAAACATTCAGTACTTC.

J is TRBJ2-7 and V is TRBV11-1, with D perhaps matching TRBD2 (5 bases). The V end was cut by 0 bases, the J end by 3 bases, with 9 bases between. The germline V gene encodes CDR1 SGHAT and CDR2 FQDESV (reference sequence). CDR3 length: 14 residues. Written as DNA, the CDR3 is TGTGCCAGCAGCTTAGCGGGAGTAGTCTACGAGCAGTACTTC. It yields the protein CASSLAGVVYEQYF.

CDR3 DNA sequence: TGTGCCACCAATGACAGGGTAGGCAATCAGCCCCAGCATTTT. Translated, it gives CATNDRVGNQPQHF. V is TRBV6-1 and J is TRBJ1-5, with TRBD1 identical over 7 bases. CDR1 MNHNS and CDR2 SASEGT come from the germline V gene. This CDR3 has 14 residues. V lost 10 bases to trimming and J lost 2 bases; unmatched junction nucleotides: 8.

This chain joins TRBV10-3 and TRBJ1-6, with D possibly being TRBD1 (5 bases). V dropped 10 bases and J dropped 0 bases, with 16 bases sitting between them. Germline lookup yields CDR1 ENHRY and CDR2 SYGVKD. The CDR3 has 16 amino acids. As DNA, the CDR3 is TGTGCCACACCCACTGAGGGGAGCTCCTATAATTCACCCCTCCACTTT. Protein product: CATPTEGSSYNSPLHF.

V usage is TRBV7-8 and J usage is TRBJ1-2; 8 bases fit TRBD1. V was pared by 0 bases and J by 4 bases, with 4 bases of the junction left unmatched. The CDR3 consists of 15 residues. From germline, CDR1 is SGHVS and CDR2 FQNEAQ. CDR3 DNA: TGTGCCAGCAGCTTAGCGGACAGGGCCCTCTATGGCTACACCTTC. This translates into CASSLADRALYGYTF.

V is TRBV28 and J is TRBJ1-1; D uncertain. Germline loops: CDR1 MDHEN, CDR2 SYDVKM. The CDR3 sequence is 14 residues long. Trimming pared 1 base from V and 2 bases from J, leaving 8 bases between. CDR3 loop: CASSLSGSNTEAFF. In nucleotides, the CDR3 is TGTGCCAGCAGTTTATCCGGGTCTAACACTGAAGCTTTCTTT.

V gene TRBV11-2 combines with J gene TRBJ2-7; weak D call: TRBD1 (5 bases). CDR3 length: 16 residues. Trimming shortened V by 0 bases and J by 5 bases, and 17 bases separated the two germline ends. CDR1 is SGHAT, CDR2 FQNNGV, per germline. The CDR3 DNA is TGTGCCAGCAGCTTAGAAGGCAGGCAGGGTTTAAACGAGCAGTACTTC. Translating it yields CASSLEGRQGLNEQYF.

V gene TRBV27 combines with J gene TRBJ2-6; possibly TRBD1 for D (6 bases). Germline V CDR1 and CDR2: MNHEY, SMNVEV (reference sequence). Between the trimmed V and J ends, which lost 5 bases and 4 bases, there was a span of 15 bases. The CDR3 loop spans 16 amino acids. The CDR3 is CASSPDRFPGANVLTF. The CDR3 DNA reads TGTGCCAGCAGTCCCGACAGGTTCCCCGGGGCCAACGTCCTGACTTTC.

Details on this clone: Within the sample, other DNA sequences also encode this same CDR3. This CDR3 reads CASSSSSYEQYF. The CDR3 region has the DNA TGTGCCAGCAGCTCCTCATCCTACGAGCAGTACTTC. The gene calls are TRBV6-5 and TRBJ2-7; D not resolved. Germline V gives CDR1 MNHEY, CDR2 SVGAGI. The CDR3 extends over 12 amino acids. Trimming shortened V by 6 bases and J by 1 base, and 7 bases separated the two germline ends.

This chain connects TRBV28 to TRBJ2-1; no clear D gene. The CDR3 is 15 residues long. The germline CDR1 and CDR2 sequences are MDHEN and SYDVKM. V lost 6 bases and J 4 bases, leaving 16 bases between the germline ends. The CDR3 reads CASRQDLSIYNEQFF. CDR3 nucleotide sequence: TGTGCCAGCAGACAAGACTTGTCAATTTACAATGAGCAGTTCTTC.

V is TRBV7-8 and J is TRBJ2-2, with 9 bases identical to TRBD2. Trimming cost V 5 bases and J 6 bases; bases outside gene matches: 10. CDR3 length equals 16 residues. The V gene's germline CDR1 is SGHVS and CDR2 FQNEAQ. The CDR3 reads CASSGLSGSLAGELFF. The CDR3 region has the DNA TGTGCCAGCAGCGGCCTTAGCGGGAGTTTGGCCGGGGAGCTGTTTTTT.

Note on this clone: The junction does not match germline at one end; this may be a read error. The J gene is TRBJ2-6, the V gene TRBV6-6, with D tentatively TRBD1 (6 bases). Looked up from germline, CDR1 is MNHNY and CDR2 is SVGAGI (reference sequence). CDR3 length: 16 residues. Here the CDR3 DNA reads TGTGCCAGCATTTACAGGGTCTCGGCTGGGGCCAACGTCCTGACTTTC. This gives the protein CASIYRVSAGANVLTF.